These T cell receptor beta chains were read from a single sample in a study of blood T cell repertoires in COVID-19. The assay was immunoSEQ multiplex PCR, and TCRdb's table has in-frame clones only and misses some. The sample contains some 120,000 clones, more than 70% of which appear only once. What was sequenced was peripheral blood. The receptors were sampled from a human donor in a cohort sampled during active COVID-19. CDR3s include the opening cysteine and the closing phenylalanine or tryptophan. Fields, in order: clone size, J gene, V gene, D gene, CDR3 DNA, CDR3 protein. A D gene is named only where the DNA matches it firmly. Part of the rows lack a size; the others show once, few, many or a class for expanded clones.

>-|TRBJ2-3|TRBV9|TRBD1
TGTGCCAGCAGCGCGACCGGGACAGGGAATAAGGATACGCAGTATTTT
CASSATGTGNKDTQYF
>-|TRBJ2-1|TRBV6-6|TRBD2
TGTGCCATCCGGCCGGCGGGGGTGAATGAGCAGTTCTTC
CAIRPAGVNEQFF
>-|TRBJ1-6|TRBV30|-
TGTGCCTGGAGTTACACCGGGACACAGAATTCACCCCTCCACTTT
CAWSYTGTQNSPLHF
>-|TRBJ1-1|TRBV2|-
TGTGCCATCACCGACAGAGACGGGGGCACTGAAGCTTTCTTT
CAITDRDGGTEAFF
>-|TRBJ2-7|TRBV19|-
TGTGCCAGTAGTATAGACTGGGACTCGTACGAGCAGTACTTC
CASSIDWDSYEQYF
>-|TRBJ2-7|TRBV5-4|-
TGTGCCAGCAGCTTGGATTTAGCGCGGGAGCAGTACTTC
CASSLDLAREQYF
>-|TRBJ2-1|TRBV7-2|-
TGTGCCAGCAGCTCCCGGGACTCGATGAATGAGCAGTTCTTC
CASSSRDSMNEQFF
>-|TRBJ1-5|TRBV6-5|TRBD1
TGTGCCAGCAGCCCGACAGGGGATAGCAATCAGCCCCAGCATTTT
CASSPTGDSNQPQHF
>-|TRBJ1-6|TRBV19|-
TGTGCCAGTACGAGGAGAAATTCACCCCTCCACTTT
CASTRRNSPLHF
>-|TRBJ2-1|TRBV5-1|-
TGCGCCAGCAGCCCCCCCGGAGGGTCCTACAATGAGCAGTTCTTC
CASSPPGGSYNEQFF
>-|TRBJ2-2|TRBV6-5|TRBD1
TGTGCCAGCAGCGGGACAGGGGTGAACACCGGGGAGCTGTTTTTT
CASSGTGVNTGELFF
>-|TRBJ2-1|TRBV9|-
TGTGCCAGCAGCCCAGGAGGGGGAGGGCCGGGCAATGAGCAGTTCTTC
CASSPGGGGPGNEQFF
>-|TRBJ1-2|TRBV6-5|-
TGTGCCAGCAGGACGGCTACAGGCTATGGCTACACCTTC
CASRTATGYGYTF
>-|TRBJ2-1|TRBV10-3|TRBD2
TGTGCCATCAGTCGCAACGGACTAGCGGTTACCAATGAGCAGTTCTTC
CAISRNGLAVTNEQFF
>-|TRBJ2-3|TRBV5-1|TRBD2
TGCGCCAGCAGCTTGGGAACTAGCGGGACCACAGATACGCAGTATTTT
CASSLGTSGTTDTQYF
>-|TRBJ2-7|TRBV6-5|-
TGTGCCAGCAGTTACCGAACAGGGACGAACTCCTACGAGCAGTACTTC
CASSYRTGTNSYEQYF
>-|TRBJ2-1|TRBV6-5|TRBD2
TGTGCCAGCAGCACACGGCGGGGGGTCTACAATGAGCAGTTCTTC
CASSTRRGVYNEQFF
>-|TRBJ1-4|TRBV7-9|-
TGTGCCAGCAGCCGCGGGCACGGAGGACTGTTTTTT
CASSRGHGGLFF
>-|TRBJ1-2|TRBV7-9|TRBD1
TGTGCCAGCAGCACGCGGACAGGGGGAGAAGTATATGGCTACACCTTC
CASSTRTGGEVYGYTF
>-|TRBJ2-2|TRBV7-9|-
TGTGCCAGCAGCTTTTATCTCACAGAGAACACCGGGGAGCTGTTTTTT
CASSFYLTENTGELFF
>-|TRBJ1-6|TRBV2|-
TGTGCCAGCAGTGAGGGCAGGGATGCTCGTTCACCCCTCCACTTT
CASSEGRDARSPLHF
>-|TRBJ1-2|TRBV12-3/TRBV12-4|TRBD1
TGTGCCAGCAGTTTTGACAGGGGAGGCGGCTACACCTTC
CASSFDRGGGYTF
>few|TRBJ2-7|TRBV7-9|-
TGTGCCAGCAGCTTAGGGAACGGGTACGAGCAGTACTTC
CASSLGNGYEQYF
>-|TRBJ2-7|TRBV6-5|TRBD2
TGTGCCGCCCCCTGGGGGGGGACCCTCGAGCAGTACTTC
CAAPWGGTLEQYF
>-|TRBJ2-7|TRBV7-8|TRBD2
TGTGCCAGCAATTTGGGGCGGGGGGCCTACGAGCAGTACTTC
CASNLGRGAYEQYF
>-|TRBJ2-2|TRBV11-2|-
TGTGCCAGCAGCCCCGGGGTGTCATGGGCCGGGGAGCTGTTTTTT
CASSPGVSWAGELFF
>-|TRBJ2-3|TRBV5-6|TRBD1
TGTGCCAGCAGCTTGTGGGGACAGGGCTCAGATACGCAGTATTTT
CASSLWGQGSDTQYF
>-|TRBJ2-5|TRBV10-2|TRBD2
TGCGCCAGCAGTGAGAGGCGGGGGCAAGAGACCCAGTACTTC
CASSERRGQETQYF
>-|TRBJ2-7|TRBV6-5|TRBD1
TGTGCCAGCAGCTCCGGGACAGGGCATTTGGACGAGCAGTACTTC
CASSSGTGHLDEQYF
>-|TRBJ2-5|TRBV9|-
TGTGCCAGCAGCGTAAGGGGCCAAGAGACCCAGTACTTC
CASSVRGQETQYF
>-|TRBJ2-2|TRBV13|TRBD1
TGTGCCAGCAGCCACCCGGACAGGGACACCGGGGAGCTGTTTTTT
CASSHPDRDTGELFF
>-|TRBJ2-1|TRBV13|-
TGTGCCAGCAGCTCAAGGGGGTGGGAGGGAAACAATGAGCAGTTCTTC
CASSSRGWEGNNEQFF
>-|TRBJ2-1|TRBV28|-
TGTGCCAGCAGCCCATCGGGGATGAGGAAAAATGAGCAGTTCTTC
CASSPSGMRKNEQFF
>many|TRBJ1-4|TRBV6-5|TRBD1
TGTGCCAGCAGCTACGTCCCAACAGGGGAATCTGAAAAACTGTTTTTT
CASSYVPTGESEKLFF
>once|TRBJ1-1|TRBV6-5|-
TGTGCCAGCAGCCCGGACATCGGAGGGGACACTGAAGCTTTCTTT
CASSPDIGGDTEAFF
>once|TRBJ2-5|TRBV7-9|TRBD1
TGTGCCAGCAGCTCGACACAGGGGATGCCCCAGTACTTC
CASSSTQGMPQYF
>-|TRBJ1-1|TRBV28|-
TGTGCCAGCAGTTTGCCCGCAGGTCTGGTCAGCATGAACACTGAAGCTTTCTTT
CASSLPAGLVSMNTEAFF
>-|TRBJ2-7|TRBV7-8|TRBD2
TGTGCCAGCAGCGCCGGACTAGCGGGGCTTAGCTCCTACGAGCAGTACTTC
CASSAGLAGLSSYEQYF
>-|TRBJ1-2|TRBV5-4|-
TGTGCCAGCAGCTTGGGGCGCACGAATAGGGGCAGGGTAGACTATGGCTACACCTTC
CASSLGRTNRGRVDYGYTF
>-|TRBJ2-7|TRBV6-5|TRBD2
TGTGCCAGCACGGAATCCCTAGCGGGAGGATCCGAGCAGTACTTC
CASTESLAGGSEQYF
>-|TRBJ2-3|TRBV4-1|TRBD2
TGCGCCAGCAGCCTCACGGGGGGGCGGACAGATACGCAGTATTTT
CASSLTGGRTDTQYF